A single sample gave rise to the 20 T cell receptor beta chains below, sequenced in a study of blood T cell repertoires in COVID-19. The table came from immunoSEQ multiplex PCR; TCRdb's copy has only in-frame clones and leaves some out. Here the sample spans 430,000 or so clones, around 90% being singletons. The sample consisted of peripheral blood. All receptors derive from a man aged 18 to 35 with COVID-19, enrolled during active disease.

The chain combines TRBV14 with TRBJ2-7; the D gene is possibly TRBD2 (6 bases). V gave up 4 bases and J gave up 3 bases, with 16 bases separating them. Germline V CDR1 and CDR2: SGHDN, FVKESK. This CDR3 contains 15 residues. CDR3 amino acids: CASSPGSAGLYEQYF. DNA for the CDR3: TGTGCCAGCAGCCCGGGGTCGGCGGGGCTCTACGAGCAGTACTTC.

J is TRBJ2-1 and V is TRBV7-9, with 7 bases lining up with TRBD1. V was pared by 4 bases and J by 0 bases, with 3 bases of the junction left unmatched. CDR1 is SEHNR and CDR2 is FQNEAQ in the germline V gene (reference sequence). CDR3 length equals 15 residues. In DNA, the CDR3 is TGTGCCAGCAGCTCGACAGGGAGCTCCTACAATGAGCAGTTCTTC. It specifies CASSSTGSSYNEQFF. Combining the CDR3 with reference TRBV7-9 and TRBJ2-1 gives the whole variable domain DTGVSQNPRHKITKRGQNVTFRCDPISEHNRLYWYRQTLGQGPEFLTYFQNEAQLEKSRLLSDRFSAERPKGSFSTLEIQRTEQGDSAMYLCASSSTGSSYNEQFFGPGTRLTVL.

The chain couples TRBV15 to TRBJ1-5; the D gene is possibly TRBD1 (5 bases). Germline lookup yields CDR1 LNHNV and CDR2 YYDKDF (reference sequence). V lost 0 bases and J 6 bases, leaving 12 bases between the germline ends. The CDR3 is 15 residues long. CDR3 coding DNA: TGTGCCACCAGCAGAGATCTCGGGGGTCCTCAGCCCCAGCATTTT. It is translated as CATSRDLGGPQPQHF.

The chain joins TRBV4-2 to TRBJ2-1, with 8 bases matching TRBD2. The CDR3 totals 18 residues. Per germline, CDR1 LGHNA and CDR2 YNFKEQ. With 0 bases clipped from V and 4 bases from J, the junction kept 11 bases outside the gene matches. Here the CDR3 DNA reads TGTGCCAGCAGCCAAGATCTGTTTAGCGGGGCACTTTACAATGAGCAGTTCTTC. It encodes CASSQDLFSGALYNEQFF.

The rearrangement uses TRBV5-3 and TRBJ2-2; a possible D gene is TRBD2 (6 bases). TRBV5-3 belongs to the ORF category, with a function that is uncertain. The CDR3 runs 16 residues. Trimming stripped 4 bases from V and 4 bases from J, with 17 bases between. In DNA, the CDR3 is TGTGCCAGAAGCCGGGAGCCGACAGTTGTCACCGGGGAGCTGTTTTTT. This encodes CARSREPTVVTGELFF.

The V call is TRBV5-1, the J call TRBJ1-3; D remains ambiguous. Deletions cut 0 bases from V and 0 bases from J, with 13 bases between. The CDR3 sequence is 17 residues long. Germline V gives CDR1 SGHRS, CDR2 YFSETQ. CDR3 sequence: CASSLEALGSSGNTIYF. The CDR3 DNA sequence: TGCGCCAGCAGCTTGGAAGCCCTCGGGAGCTCTGGAAACACCATATATTTT.

The V call is TRBV19, the J call TRBJ2-3; 14 bases agree with TRBD2. Germline V CDR1 and CDR2: LNHDA, SQIVND (reference sequence). The length of the CDR3 is 19 residues. V shed 5 bases and J 0 bases; nucleotides not matched to a gene: 10. For the CDR3, the DNA is TGTGCCAGTAGTCCCGGAGGGACTAGCGGGGGCCGAAGCACAGATACGCAGTATTTT. This gives the protein CASSPGGTSGGRSTDTQYF.

V gene TRBV19 combines with J gene TRBJ1-5; 10 bases are a match to TRBD1. The V and J ends lost 0 bases and 3 bases, in that order; junction bases with no gene match: 11. This CDR3 has 19 amino acids. Germline CDR1 reads LNHDA; CDR2 reads SQIVND (reference sequence). The CDR3 protein is CASSIEGGQGDPFNQPQHF. In DNA, the CDR3 is TGTGCCAGTAGTATAGAAGGAGGACAGGGGGACCCCTTCAATCAGCCCCAGCATTTT.

The V gene is TRBV5-1, the J gene TRBJ1-1, with 12 nucleotides matching TRBD1. Germline V gives CDR1 SGHRS, CDR2 YFSETQ. Losses at the gene ends were 3 bases for V and 3 bases for J; bases not matched to a gene: 9. The CDR3 consists of 17 residues. In DNA, the CDR3 is TGCGCCAGCAGCTCTTACCGGGACAGGGGGCCGGACACTGAAGCTTTCTTT. It translates to CASSSYRDRGPDTEAFF.

The gene calls are TRBV6-5 and TRBJ1-2, with 8 positions matching TRBD1. The CDR3 totals 13 residues. Germline V CDR1 and CDR2: MNHEY, SVGAGI. The V gene end was trimmed by 8 bases and the J gene end by 8 bases; junction bases not matched to a gene: 10. The CDR3 sequence: CASAFLGQAGYTF. CDR3 DNA sequence: TGTGCCAGCGCCTTCCTGGGACAGGCAGGCTACACCTTC.

The V and J genes are TRBV3-1 (or the pseudogene TRBV3-2) and TRBJ1-2; D call uncertain. The V gene's germline CDR1 is LGHDT and CDR2 YNNKEL (reference sequence). The CDR3 spans 18 residues. V lost 4 bases, J lost 2 bases, and 23 bases lay in between. DNA of the CDR3: TGTGCCAGCAGCCTATCGCGAGGGAGGCAGACTTACAACTATGGCTACACCTTC. Translating gives CASSLSRGRQTYNYGYTF.

V and J are TRBV4-1 and TRBJ2-7, with a possible D match to TRBD2 (7 bases). Germline V gene lookup returns CDR1 MGHRA and CDR2 YSYEKL. The CDR3 spans 15 residues. Trimming took 3 bases from V and 6 from J, leaving 18 bases between them. CDR3 protein: CASSQSGGARGEQYF. CDR3 DNA sequence: TGCGCCAGCAGCCAGTCGGGGGGCGCCCGGGGCGAGCAGTACTTC.

The rearrangement links TRBV6-6 to TRBJ1-2; TRBD1 might be the D (6 bases). The length of the CDR3 is 12 residues. Germline V gives CDR1 MNHNY, CDR2 SVGAGI (reference sequence). V dropped 6 bases and J dropped 8 bases, with 13 bases sitting between them. The CDR3 loop is CASSPQGSGYTF. As DNA, the CDR3 is TGTGCCAGCAGCCCACAGGGTTCCGGCTACACCTTC.

For this clone: This clone may be a read error of a much larger clone one base away. The rearrangement joins TRBV2 to TRBJ1-5, with 9 bases matching TRBD1. This CDR3 has 15 residues. V gave up 5 bases and J gave up 1 base; unmatched junction bases: 3. Germline CDR1 and CDR2: SNHLY and FYNNEI. CDR3: CASSFGQGSNQPQHF. In DNA form, the CDR3 reads TGTGCCAGCAGTTTCGGACAGGGGAGCAATCAGCCCCAGCATTTT.

This chain uses TRBV15 with TRBJ1-2; 8 bases line up with TRBD1. V shed 1 base, J shed 3 bases, and the junction held 7 bases outside the gene matches. The CDR3 length is 16 residues. The germline CDR1 and CDR2 sequences are LNHNV and YYDKDF (reference sequence). CDR3 protein: CATSRGPGQGDYGYTF. DNA for the CDR3: TGTGCCACCAGCAGAGGACCAGGACAGGGCGACTATGGCTACACCTTC.

The rearrangement joins TRBV3-1 (or the pseudogene TRBV3-2) to TRBJ1-1, with D hard to call. The CDR3 spans 15 residues. Trimming cost V 0 bases and J 2 bases, with 10 bases left between them. Germline lookup yields CDR1 LGHDT and CDR2 YNNKEL (reference sequence). The CDR3 sequence is CASSQDLAQNTEAFF. The CDR3 coding sequence is TGTGCCAGCAGCCAAGATTTGGCCCAAAACACTGAAGCTTTCTTT.

The chain recombines TRBV6-6 with TRBJ1-5; D is perhaps TRBD1 (5 bases). Looked up from germline, CDR1 is MNHNY and CDR2 is SVGAGI (reference sequence). This CDR3 is 16 amino acids long. The V end lost 7 bases, the J end lost 5 bases, and 21 bases lay between the germline ends. The CDR3, as DNA: TGTGCCAGCACTCCAAGCCTGCAGGGATCGGATCAGCCCCAGCATTTT. Translating it yields CASTPSLQGSDQPQHF.

CDR3 nucleotide sequence: TGTGCCAGCAGTTCAACTCCAGGGGGCTTGGGGCCCCAGCATTTT. Encoded protein: CASSSTPGGLGPQHF. V and J are TRBV27 and TRBJ1-5, with TRBD1 identical over 8 bases. The germline CDR1 and CDR2 sequences are MNHEY and SMNVEV (reference sequence). J was trimmed by 9 bases and V by 4 bases; bases with no gene match: 11. The CDR3 consists of 15 residues.

This chain joins TRBV6-5 and TRBJ2-7; the D gene is possibly TRBD2 (5 bases). This CDR3 is 15 amino acids long. Between the trimmed V and J ends, which lost 6 bases and 4 bases, there was a span of 19 bases. CDR1 MNHEY and CDR2 SVGAGI come from the germline V gene. The DNA for the CDR3 is TGTGCCAGCAGGGCGAGCCGAGGGCCGCCTTACGAGCAGTACTTC. Its protein is CASRASRGPPYEQYF.

V and J are TRBV29-1 and TRBJ1-4; the D gene is possibly TRBD1 (6 bases). The CDR3 has 12 residues. The V gene's germline CDR1 is SQVTM and CDR2 ANQGSEA. Trimming took off 4 bases at V and 8 bases at J, with 11 bases between the two ends. The CDR3 loop reads CSVGDTREKLFF. In DNA form, the CDR3 reads TGCAGCGTTGGGGACACCAGAGAAAAACTGTTTTTT.